This TCR beta chain was retrieved from a study of blood T cell repertoires in COVID-19. The germline V gene has CDR1 MNHEY and CDR2 SMNVEV (reference sequence). The CDR3 is 13 amino acids. V was clipped by 5 bases and J by 7 bases; unmatched bases: 2. Participant age was roughly 18 to 90 years, and participants resided in about 25 US areas. Per the study methods: It was from reference gene primer amplification that nucleated cell counts were estimated. Repertoires were generated with immunoSEQ multiplex PCR, while TCRdb's copy carries only in-frame clones and drops some. The DNA gave D and trimming, while V, J and clone size come from that table. Seen here are about 380,000 clones, more than 75% observed once, and the top ten hold more than 0.95%.

This TCR was recovered from a woman aged 18-29 years who had recovered from COVID-19. The chain is built from TRBV27 and TRBJ1-4; TRBD1 matches at 9 bases. Input material: PBMCs or T cells enriched from blood (not recorded which). CDR3 amino acids: CASSGQGTEKLFF. The CDR3 DNA is TGTGCCAGCAGTGGACAGGGGACTGAAAAACTGTTTTTT. Based on the CDR3 plus reference TRBV27 and TRBJ1-4, the full variable domain is EAQVTQNPRYLITVTGKKLTVTCSQNMNHEYMSWYRQDPGLGLRQIYYSMNVEVTDKGDVPEGYKVSRKEKRNFPLILESPSPNQTSLYFCASSGQGTEKLFFGSGTQLSVL.